This T cell receptor (beta chain) was identified during a study of shared clonotypes between healthy human individuals. Trimming pared 4 bases from V and 2 bases from J, leaving 26 bases between. The CDR3 is 19 residues long. Germline CDR1 reads SEHNR; CDR2 reads FQNEAQ (reference sequence). Data came from immunoSEQ multiplex PCR; TCRdb stores just in-frame clones and leaves some out. The data show fewer than 1 million clones, with about 96% seen just once and around 0.21% held by the top ten. Terminally differentiated effector memory CD45RA+ cells were excluded from the naive CD8 cells, which were CD45RO-negative and positively selected for CCR7. About this clone: The antigen is undetermined.

Regarding the study as a whole: Incomplete sequencing of sorted subsets was indicated by rarefaction despite large depth.

This chain connects TRBV7-9 to TRBJ2-5; the D gene is possibly TRBD1 (6 bases). The sequence was collected from a man aged 25-40 years in good health. Sequencing input: naive CD8+ T cells sorted from blood. CDR3 sequence: CASSYLSTGELPPQETQYF. CDR3 coding DNA: TGTGCCAGCAGCTACCTCTCGACAGGAGAATTGCCCCCACAAGAGACCCAGTACTTC.